The 30 T cell receptor beta chains below all came from one sample that was sequenced in a study of T cell repertoires in cytomegalovirus infection. MiXCR, applied by TCRdb to the reads, yields one record per CDR3 protein. This repertoire shows about 85,000 distinct CDR3 sequences, 40% to 50% found once; its top ten account for approximately 95%. The antigens of these receptors remain unknown. Sequencing used CD8+ T cells from cultured PBMCs, obtained from culture after CMV antigen stimulation. These receptors were taken from a human donor in good health (CMV status not recorded). Some clones in this sample may be carry-over from other donors' samples.

There are a few counts of this clonotype. The rearrangement joins TRBV7-2 to TRBJ1-6, with a weak D call TRBD1 (6 bases). From germline, CDR1 is SGHTA and CDR2 FQGNSA. V was trimmed by 0 bases and J by 7 bases, leaving 16 bases between them. The CDR3 spans 17 residues. In nucleotides, the CDR3 is TGTGCCAGCAGCTTAGCCCACCCCACAGGGTACAATTCACCCCTCCACTTT. As protein: CASSLAHPTGYNSPLHF.

The gene calls are TRBV7-8 and TRBJ2-1; TRBD2 is a possible D gene (7 bases). Germline lookup yields CDR1 SGHVS and CDR2 FQNEAQ. Trimming removed 6 bases at V and 0 bases at J, with 15 bases between. The CDR3 extends over 16 amino acids. The CDR3 DNA sequence: TGTGCCAGCAGTGAGGGGAGGGGGAGCTCCTACAATGAGCAGTTCTTC. This sequence encodes CASSEGRGSSYNEQFF.

This clonotype has just a few counts. The CDR3 nucleotides read TGTGCCAGCAGCTTGGGGGCCGGGGAGCTGTTTTTT. This gives the protein CASSLGAGELFF. The chain joins TRBV7-3 to TRBJ2-2; D tentatively reads TRBD1 or TRBD2 (5 bases each). The CDR3 has 12 amino acids. The germline V and J ends were trimmed by 3 bases and 6 bases, with 5 bases remaining between them. From germline, CDR1 is SGHTA and CDR2 FQGTGA.

CDR3 in DNA: TGTGCCAGTTGGACCCCAGGGGGCTACACCTTC. This translates into CASWTPGGYTF. V gene TRBV19 combines with J gene TRBJ1-2; TRBD1 might be the D (5 bases). Trimming cost V 8 bases and J 8 bases, with 12 bases left between them. The CDR3 has 11 residues. The V gene's germline CDR1 is LNHDA and CDR2 SQIVND (reference sequence).

The rearrangement joins TRBV6-1 to TRBJ2-1; 7 nucleotides align to TRBD2. The CDR3 sequence is 17 residues long. Trimming at V came to 0 bases and at J to 4 bases, leaving 9 bases not matched to a gene. CDR1 and CDR2 (germline): MNHNS, SASEGT. CDR3 DNA sequence: TGTGCCAGCAGTGAAGCGACCCTAGCGGAAATTTACAATGAGCAGTTCTTC. It specifies CASSEATLAEIYNEQFF.

This clonotype occurred a few times. The chain carries TRBV12-3 or TRBV12-4 and TRBJ1-1, with D perhaps TRBD1 (5 bases). The CDR3 spans 15 residues. V was cut by 2 bases and J by 3 bases, with 13 bases left in between. The CDR3 DNA sequence: TGTGCCAGCAGTTTATCCGGGGGGAGGGACACTGAAGCTTTCTTT. It is translated as CASSLSGGRDTEAFF.

The chain links TRBV12-5 to TRBJ1-3; 8 nucleotides agree with TRBD1. This CDR3 region has 17 residues. Trimming at V came to 5 bases and at J to 4 bases, leaving 13 bases not matched to a gene. Germline V gene data show CDR1 as LGHNT and CDR2 as FRNRAP. DNA for the CDR3: TGTGCTAGTGGTCCTGCCTGGACAGGGATTGAGGGAAACACCATATATTTT. Translation: CASGPAWTGIEGNTIYF.

This clonotype was seen a handful of times. The chain couples TRBV7-2 to TRBJ2-7, with 8 bases that match TRBD1. Germline CDR1 reads SGHTA; CDR2 reads FQGNSA. The CDR3 totals 15 residues. V lost 5 bases, J lost 7 bases, and 13 bases stayed unmatched. DNA for the CDR3: TGTGCCAGCAGCCGCGTCGTGCAGGGGGCCAATGAGCAGTACTTC. It yields the protein CASSRVVQGANEQYF. Together with reference TRBV7-2 and TRBJ2-7, the CDR3 gives the full variable domain: GAGVSQSPSNKVTEKGKDVELRCDPISGHTALYWYRQSLGQGLEFLIYFQGNSAPDKSGLPSDRFSAERTGGSVSTLTIQRTQQEDSAVYLCASSRVVQGANEQYFGPGTRLTVT.

V usage is TRBV20-1 and J usage is TRBJ2-1, with D maybe TRBD1 (5 bases). V was shortened by 0 bases and J by 9 bases, with 21 bases between the two germline ends. The CDR3 is made up of 16 amino acids. The germline gives CDR1 DFQATT, CDR2 SNEGSKA (reference sequence). The CDR3 sequence: CSARDPDSETPSEQFF. CDR3 nucleotides: TGCAGTGCTAGAGATCCCGACAGCGAAACTCCATCTGAGCAGTTCTTC.

CDR3 DNA: TGCAGCGTTGATGGAGGGGGCGTCACTGAAGCTTTCTTT. Its translation is CSVDGGGVTEAFF. The genes are TRBV29-1 and TRBJ1-1, with TRBD1 matching over 7 bases. This CDR3 is 13 amino acids long. Germline-derived CDR1 and CDR2 are SQVTM and ANQGSEA. The ends lost 3 bases at V and 4 bases at J; junction bases unmatched: 5.

This clonotype was detected many times. J is TRBJ1-5 and V is TRBV7-8, with a tentative D call TRBD1 (5 bases). Germline CDR1 SGHVS, CDR2 FQNEAQ. With 4 bases removed from V and 1 base from J, the gap between germline ends came to 14 bases. CDR3 length: 16 residues. The CDR3 reads CASSSGAGYSNQPQHF. CDR3 sequence (DNA): TGTGCCAGCAGCTCTGGGGCAGGATACAGCAATCAGCCCCAGCATTTT.

In its sample, this clonotype was seen a few times. The V gene is TRBV6-5, the J gene TRBJ1-4; D not resolved. Between the trimmed V and J ends, which lost 5 bases and 10 bases, there was a span of 17 bases. Germline V gene sequence: CDR1 MNHEY, CDR2 SVGAGI. The CDR3 extends over 14 amino acids. Written as DNA, the CDR3 is TGTGCCAGCAGTCTGACCGGGGAAAGAAGAAAACTGTTTTTT. Translating it yields CASSLTGERRKLFF.

The chain is built from TRBV29-1 and TRBJ1-1; D unresolved. The germline V and J ends were trimmed by 0 bases and 10 bases, with 15 bases remaining between them. The germline V gene has CDR1 SQVTM and CDR2 ANQGSEA. CDR3 size: 13 residues. The CDR3 reads CSVEDSNPRGAFF. CDR3 DNA sequence: TGCAGCGTTGAAGATTCGAACCCCCGGGGAGCTTTCTTT.

The rearrangement uses TRBV2 and TRBJ1-5; 8 nucleotides agree with TRBD1. The V gene's germline CDR1 is SNHLY and CDR2 FYNNEI. Germline trimming cut 3 bases from V and 1 base from J; bases unmatched to any gene: 5. This CDR3 is 16 amino acids long. In DNA, the CDR3 is TGTGCCAGCAGTGAGAAAGCAGGGGGCAGCAATCAGCCCCAGCATTTT. This encodes CASSEKAGGSNQPQHF.

This clonotype was seen more than once but under ten times. The chain is built from TRBV12-3 or TRBV12-4 and TRBJ1-6; D ambiguous. With 1 base removed from V and 7 bases from J, the gap between germline ends came to 11 bases. The CDR3 consists of 15 residues. The CDR3 DNA sequence: TGTGCCAGCAGTTTAGACAGCCGAGAAAATTCACCCCTCCACTTT. Its translation is CASSLDSRENSPLHF.

This clonotype was observed a few times. This chain connects TRBV7-8 to TRBJ1-2, with D maybe TRBD1 (5 bases). The germline V gene has CDR1 SGHVS and CDR2 FQNEAQ. Trimming left V 8 bases short and J 6 bases short, with 16 bases between. The CDR3 has 13 amino acids. The CDR3 is CASEPIGGDGYTF. The CDR3 DNA follows: TGTGCCAGCGAACCTATTGGAGGGGATGGCTACACCTTC.

This clonotype was picked up one time. The chain joins TRBV7-6 to TRBJ2-3; 9 bases match TRBD2. This CDR3 has 16 amino acids. With V trimmed by 3 bases and J by 5 bases, 9 bases remained unmatched. CDR1 SGHVS and CDR2 FNYEAQ come from the germline V gene. The DNA for the CDR3 is TGTGCCAGCAGCTTTCCCTTAGCGGGAGAGGTAGATACGCAGTATTTT. This gives the protein CASSFPLAGEVDTQYF.

The chain combines TRBV27 with TRBJ2-3, with TRBD2 identical over 8 bases. There are 15 residues in the CDR3. Germline assignment: CDR1 MNHEY and CDR2 SMNVEV (reference sequence). Losses at the gene ends were 4 bases for V and 0 bases for J; bases not matched to a gene: 3. The DNA for the CDR3 is TGTGCCAGCAGTTCTCAGCGGGGGAGCACAGATACGCAGTATTTT. As protein: CASSSQRGSTDTQYF.

This clonotype turned up a few times. The chain couples TRBV7-8 to TRBJ1-5; no clear D gene. Germline loops: CDR1 SGHVS, CDR2 FQNEAQ. V lost 1 base and J lost 6, with 7 bases in between. The length of the CDR3 is 13 residues. The CDR3 loop reads CASSLGPVQPQHF. The CDR3 DNA reads as TGTGCCAGCAGCTTAGGTCCTGTTCAGCCCCAGCATTTT.

The J gene is TRBJ2-1, the V gene TRBV12-3 or TRBV12-4; D call uncertain. Trimming left V 2 bases short and J 8 bases short, with 10 bases between. There are 13 residues in the CDR3. The CDR3 nucleotides read TGTGCCAGCAGTTTAATTGAGCGAGATGAGCAGTTCTTC. Amino acids: CASSLIERDEQFF.

A single count supports this clonotype. This chain connects TRBV12-3 or TRBV12-4 to TRBJ1-4, with D possibly being TRBD1 (6 bases). V dropped 7 bases and J dropped 7 bases, with 16 bases sitting between them. The CDR3 extends over 14 amino acids. Written as DNA, the CDR3 is TGTGCCAGCACGCCGGCAATGGGGGCTGAAAAACTGTTTTTT. Translated, it gives CASTPAMGAEKLFF.

The chain uses TRBV7-8 and TRBJ1-2; 9 positions agree with TRBD1. The CDR3 has 15 amino acids. The ends lost 4 bases at V and 2 bases at J; junction bases unmatched: 5. In germline, CDR1 is SGHVS, CDR2 FQNEAQ. CDR3 in amino acids: CASSSRDRENYGYTF. CDR3 bases: TGTGCCAGCAGCTCACGGGACAGGGAGAACTATGGCTACACCTTC.

The chain uses TRBV27 and TRBJ1-2; D call uncertain. The CDR3 loop spans 15 amino acids. Looked up from germline, CDR1 is MNHEY and CDR2 is SMNVEV (reference sequence). The V end was cut by 6 bases, the J end by 2 bases, with 16 bases between. CDR3 DNA: TGTGCCAGCAGAGAAACCGGGTCCGGAAACTATGGCTACACCTTC. It yields the protein CASRETGSGNYGYTF.

This clonotype occurred a few times. The chain couples TRBV27 to TRBJ2-3; D perhaps matches TRBD2 (6 bases). Germline loops: CDR1 MNHEY, CDR2 SMNVEV (reference sequence). Trimming cost V 3 bases and J 6 bases, with 13 bases left between them. The CDR3 spans 14 residues. The CDR3: CASSFRDRGDTQYF. CDR3 nucleotide sequence: TGTGCCAGCAGTTTCCGGGACCGGGGGGATACGCAGTATTTT.

There are a few counts of this clonotype. This rearrangement joins TRBV7-6 to TRBJ1-1; possible D gene TRBD1, 5 bases. Germline V lookup: CDR1 SGHVS, CDR2 FNYEAQ. V was cut by 0 bases and J by 4 bases, with 15 bases left in between. The CDR3 contains 16 residues. The CDR3 here is CASSLAETETFTEAFF. The CDR3 nucleotides are TGTGCCAGCAGCTTAGCCGAGACAGAAACCTTCACTGAAGCTTTCTTT.

The chain employs TRBV11-2 and TRBJ2-5; D is possibly TRBD1 or TRBD2 (5 bases each). This CDR3 has 16 amino acids. Trimming pared 6 bases from V and 0 bases from J, leaving 17 bases between. Germline V gene data show CDR1 as SGHAT and CDR2 as FQNNGV. The CDR3 DNA reads TGTGCCAGCAGGCCTCCGGGACGGTCGTACCAAGAGACCCAGTACTTC. It specifies CASRPPGRSYQETQYF.

This chain uses TRBV7-8 with TRBJ2-7; D gene ambiguous. Trimming removed 5 bases from V and 9 bases from J, with 20 bases in between. Germline assignment: CDR1 SGHVS and CDR2 FQNEAQ. The CDR3 is 14 residues long. CDR3 nucleotides: TGTGCCAGCAGCGGGAACACCGCTGGCGACGCGCAGTACTTC. Its protein product is CASSGNTAGDAQYF.

V usage is TRBV3-1 and J usage is TRBJ2-3, with 10 bases aligning to TRBD1. V shed 6 bases, J shed 0 bases, and the junction held 9 bases outside the gene matches. Germline CDR1 is LGHDT and CDR2 is YNNKEL (reference sequence). The CDR3 spans 17 residues. CDR3 sequence reads: CASRPDRGQSSTDTQYF. The DNA for the CDR3 is TGTGCCAGCAGACCCGACAGGGGGCAATCCAGCACAGATACGCAGTATTTT.

This chain connects TRBV20-1 to TRBJ2-1, with 11 nucleotides matching TRBD2. CDR1 is DFQATT, CDR2 SNEGSKA, per germline (reference sequence). This CDR3 has 18 residues. After removal of 6 bases from V and 13 bases from J, the junction contained 26 bases not matched to a gene. CDR3 sequence reads: CSAKQGASTSGRLRDQFF. CDR3 coding DNA: TGCAGTGCCAAACAGGGGGCGAGTACTAGCGGGAGACTTCGAGATCAGTTCTTC.

The gene calls are TRBV7-2 and TRBJ2-5; D is unresolved. Trimming took 3 bases from V and 2 from J, leaving 7 bases between them. Germline CDR1 reads SGHTA; CDR2 reads FQGNSA. The CDR3 runs 13 residues. CDR3 loop: CASSLRIQETQYF. DNA for the CDR3: TGTGCCAGCAGCTTGAGGATTCAAGAGACCCAGTACTTC.